This T cell receptor beta chain stems from a study of blood T cell repertoires in COVID-19. Study-wide context: COVID-19 samples collected from the United States, Italy and Spain covered acute and convalescent phases.

Germline V lookup: CDR1 SGHTA, CDR2 FQGNSA. The V end lost 5 bases, the J end lost 4 bases, and 17 bases lay between the germline ends. CDR3 size: 15 residues. TCRdb's table, derived via immunoSEQ multiplex PCR, lists solely in-frame clones and lacks some. The sample lists 200,000 to 250,000 clones, around four fifths occurring once. V usage is TRBV7-2 and J usage is TRBJ1-1, with D possibly matching TRBD1 (6 bases). The source of this sequence is a woman aged 60-70 years who had recovered from COVID-19. The specimen sequenced was peripheral blood. CDR3 amino acids: CASSTQGSGVTEAFF. CDR3 DNA: TGTGCCAGCAGCACACAGGGTTCCGGGGTCACTGAAGCTTTCTTT.